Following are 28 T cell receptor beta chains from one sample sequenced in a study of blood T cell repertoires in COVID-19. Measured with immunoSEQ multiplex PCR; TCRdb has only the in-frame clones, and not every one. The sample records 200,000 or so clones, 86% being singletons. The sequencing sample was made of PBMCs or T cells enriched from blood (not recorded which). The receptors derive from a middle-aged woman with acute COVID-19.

This CDR3 reads CASSTGGYGYTF. The CDR3, as DNA: TGTGCCAGCAGCACAGGGGGCTATGGCTACACCTTC. The chain combines TRBV6-5 with TRBJ1-2; the match to TRBD1 covers 8 bases. Germline trimming cut 6 bases from V and 4 bases from J; bases unmatched to any gene: 1. Per the germline V gene, CDR1 is MNHEY and CDR2 is SVGAGI. The CDR3 consists of 12 residues.

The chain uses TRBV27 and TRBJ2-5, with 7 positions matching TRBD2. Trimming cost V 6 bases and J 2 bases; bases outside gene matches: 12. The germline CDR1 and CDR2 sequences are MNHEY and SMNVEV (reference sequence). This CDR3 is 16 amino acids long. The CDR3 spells CASSPNTPGGQETQYF. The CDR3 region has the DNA TGTGCCAGCAGCCCGAACACCCCGGGGGGACAAGAGACCCAGTACTTC.

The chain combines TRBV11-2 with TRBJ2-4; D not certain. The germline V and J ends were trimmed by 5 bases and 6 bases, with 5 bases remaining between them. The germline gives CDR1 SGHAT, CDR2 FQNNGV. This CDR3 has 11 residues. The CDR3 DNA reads TGTGCCAGCAGCCTCAGAAACATTCAGTACTTC. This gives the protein CASSLRNIQYF.

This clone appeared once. CDR3 loop: CASSQNSGVNGYTF. CDR3 nucleotides: TGTGCCAGCAGCCAGAACTCCGGAGTGAATGGCTACACCTTC. The gene calls are TRBV14 and TRBJ1-2; D ambiguous. Deletions cut 3 bases from V and 6 bases from J, with 14 bases between. The CDR3 is made up of 14 amino acids. Germline V lookup: CDR1 SGHDN, CDR2 FVKESK.

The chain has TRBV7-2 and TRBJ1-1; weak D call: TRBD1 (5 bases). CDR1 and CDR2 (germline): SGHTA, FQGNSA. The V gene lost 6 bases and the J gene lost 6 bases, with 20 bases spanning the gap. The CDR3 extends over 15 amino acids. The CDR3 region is CASSKVGGRGAEAFF. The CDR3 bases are TGTGCCAGCAGTAAAGTGGGGGGTAGAGGCGCTGAAGCTTTCTTT. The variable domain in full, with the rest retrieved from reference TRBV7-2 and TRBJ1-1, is GAGVSQSPSNKVTEKGKDVELRCDPISGHTALYWYRQSLGQGLEFLIYFQGNSAPDKSGLPSDRFSAERTGGSVSTLTIQRTQQEDSAVYLCASSKVGGRGAEAFFGQGTRLTVV.

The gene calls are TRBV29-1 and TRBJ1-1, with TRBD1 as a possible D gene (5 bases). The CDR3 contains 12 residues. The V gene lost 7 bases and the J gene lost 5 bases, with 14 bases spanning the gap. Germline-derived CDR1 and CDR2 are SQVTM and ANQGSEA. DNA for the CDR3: TGCAGCGCACAGGACCCAGGGACTGAAGCTTTCTTT. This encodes CSAQDPGTEAFF.

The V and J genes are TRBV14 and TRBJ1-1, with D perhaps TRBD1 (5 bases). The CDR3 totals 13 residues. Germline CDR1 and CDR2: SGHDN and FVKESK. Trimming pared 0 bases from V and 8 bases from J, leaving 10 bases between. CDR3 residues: CASSQESGPEAFF. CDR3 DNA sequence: TGTGCCAGCAGCCAAGAGTCAGGGCCCGAAGCTTTCTTT.

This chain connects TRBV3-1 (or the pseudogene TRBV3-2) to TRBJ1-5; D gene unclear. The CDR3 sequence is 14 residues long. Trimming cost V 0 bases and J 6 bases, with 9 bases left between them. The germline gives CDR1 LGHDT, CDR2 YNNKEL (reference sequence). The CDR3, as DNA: TGTGCCAGCAGCCAAGATGAAACGAGTCAGCCCCAGCATTTT. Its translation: CASSQDETSQPQHF.

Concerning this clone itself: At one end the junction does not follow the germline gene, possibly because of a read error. DNA of the CDR3: TGTGCCAGCAGCGTAACCCGGCTAGCGTTATACACCGGGGAGCTGTTTTTT. Encoded protein: CASSVTRLALYTGELFF. This chain uses TRBV7-3 with TRBJ2-2; perhaps TRBD2 as D (6 bases). The CDR3 length is 17 residues. CDR1 is SGHTA, CDR2 FQGTGA, per germline. The variable domain in full, completed from reference TRBV7-3 and TRBJ2-2, reads GAGVSQTPSNKVTEKGKYVELRCDPISGHTALYWYRQSLGQGPEFLIYFQGTGAADDSGLPNDRFFAVRPEGSVSTLKIQRTERGDSAVYLCASSVTRLALYTGELFFGEGSRLTVL.

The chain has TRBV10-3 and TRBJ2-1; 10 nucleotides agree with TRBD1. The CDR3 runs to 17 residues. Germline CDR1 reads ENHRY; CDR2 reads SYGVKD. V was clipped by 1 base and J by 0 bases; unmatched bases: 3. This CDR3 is CAISEYGQGVSYNEQFF. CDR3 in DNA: TGTGCCATCAGTGAGTACGGACAGGGGGTCTCCTACAATGAGCAGTTCTTC.

As DNA, the CDR3 is TGCGCCAGCAGCTCAGATACCCTCTACACCTTC. Translation: CASSSDTLYTF. V usage is TRBV5-1 and J usage is TRBJ1-2; no definite D call. The CDR3 totals 11 residues. Per the germline V gene, CDR1 is SGHRS and CDR2 is YFSETQ. V gave up 3 bases and J gave up 10 bases, with 10 bases separating them.

CDR3 region: CASSQGRGGNTIYF. The CDR3 region has the DNA TGCGCCAGCAGCCAAGGCAGGGGAGGAAACACCATATATTTT. The chain is built from TRBV4-3 and TRBJ1-3, with TRBD1 as a possible D gene (6 bases). Germline CDR1 and CDR2: LGHNA and YSLEER. The V and J ends lost 1 base and 4 bases respectively, with 8 bases between them. This CDR3 has 14 amino acids.

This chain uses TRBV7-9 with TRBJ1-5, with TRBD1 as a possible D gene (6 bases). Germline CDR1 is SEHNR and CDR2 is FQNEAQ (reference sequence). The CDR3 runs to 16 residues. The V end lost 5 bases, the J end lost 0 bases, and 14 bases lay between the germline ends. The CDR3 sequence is CASSLGGVYSNQPQHF. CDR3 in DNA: TGTGCCAGCAGCCTAGGGGGGGTATATAGCAATCAGCCCCAGCATTTT. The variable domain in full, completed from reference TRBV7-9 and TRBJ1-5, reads DTGVSQNPRHKITKRGQNVTFRCDPISEHNRLYWYRQTLGQGPEFLTYFQNEAQLEKSRLLSDRFSAERPKGSFSTLEIQRTEQGDSAMYLCASSLGGVYSNQPQHFGDGTRLSIL.

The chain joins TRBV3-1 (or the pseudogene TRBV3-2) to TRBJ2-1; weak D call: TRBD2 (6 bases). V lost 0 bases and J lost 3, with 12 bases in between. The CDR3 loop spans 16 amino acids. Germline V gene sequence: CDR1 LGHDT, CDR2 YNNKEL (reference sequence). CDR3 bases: TGTGCCAGCAGCCAAGATCCAAGCGGGTACTACAATGAGCAGTTCTTC. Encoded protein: CASSQDPSGYYNEQFF.

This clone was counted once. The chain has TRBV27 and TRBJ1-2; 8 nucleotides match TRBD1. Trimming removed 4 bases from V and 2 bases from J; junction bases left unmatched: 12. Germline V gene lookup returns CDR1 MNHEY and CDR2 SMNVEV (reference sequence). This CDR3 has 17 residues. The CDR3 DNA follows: TGTGCCAGCAGTTCCAATGACGGACAGGGTCTAAACTATGGCTACACCTTC. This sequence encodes CASSSNDGQGLNYGYTF.

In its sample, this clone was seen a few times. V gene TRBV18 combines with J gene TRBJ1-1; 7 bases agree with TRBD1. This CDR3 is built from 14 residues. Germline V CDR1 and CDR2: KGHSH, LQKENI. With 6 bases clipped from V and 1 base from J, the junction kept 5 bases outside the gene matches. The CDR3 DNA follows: TGTGCCAGCTCTACTCAGGGGGAGAACACTGAAGCTTTCTTT. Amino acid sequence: CASSTQGENTEAFF.

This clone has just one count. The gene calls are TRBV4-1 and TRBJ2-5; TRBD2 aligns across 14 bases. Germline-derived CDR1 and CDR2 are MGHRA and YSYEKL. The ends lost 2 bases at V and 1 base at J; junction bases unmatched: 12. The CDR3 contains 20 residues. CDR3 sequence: CASSQSIWTSGGRPQETQYF. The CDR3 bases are TGCGCCAGCAGCCAATCGATCTGGACTAGCGGGGGGAGACCCCAAGAGACCCAGTACTTC.

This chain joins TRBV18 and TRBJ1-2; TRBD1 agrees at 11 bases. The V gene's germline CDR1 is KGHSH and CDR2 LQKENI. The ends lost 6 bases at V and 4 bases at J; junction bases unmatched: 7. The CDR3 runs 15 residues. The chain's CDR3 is CASSPGQGVFYGYTF. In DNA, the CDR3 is TGTGCCAGCTCCCCGGGACAGGGGGTTTTCTATGGCTACACCTTC. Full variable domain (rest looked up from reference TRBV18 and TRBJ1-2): NAGVMQNPRHLVRRRGQEARLRCSPMKGHSHVYWYRQLPEEGLKFMVYLQKENIIDESGMPKERFSAEFPKEGPSILRIQQVVRGDSAAYFCASSPGQGVFYGYTFGSGTRLTVV.

The CDR3, as DNA: TGTGCCAGTATGAGGGTCGGACAGCCCCAGCATTTT. This translates into CASMRVGQPQHF. The V and J genes are TRBV19 and TRBJ1-5; D uncertain. Germline V gene data show CDR1 as LNHDA and CDR2 as SQIVND (reference sequence). The CDR3 spans 12 residues. V was trimmed by 7 bases and J by 7 bases, leaving 11 bases between them. The full variable domain, completed using reference TRBV19 and TRBJ1-5, is DGGITQSPKYLFRKEGQNVTLSCEQNLNHDAMYWYRQDPGQGLRLIYYSQIVNDFQKGDIAEGYSVSREKKESFPLTVTSAQKNPTAFYLCASMRVGQPQHFGDGTRLSIL.

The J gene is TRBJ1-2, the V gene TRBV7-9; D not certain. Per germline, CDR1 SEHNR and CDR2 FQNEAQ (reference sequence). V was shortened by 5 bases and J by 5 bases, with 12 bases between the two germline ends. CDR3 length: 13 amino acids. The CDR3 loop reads CASSHTEPYGYTF. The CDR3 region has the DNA TGTGCCAGCAGCCATACAGAACCTTATGGCTACACCTTC.

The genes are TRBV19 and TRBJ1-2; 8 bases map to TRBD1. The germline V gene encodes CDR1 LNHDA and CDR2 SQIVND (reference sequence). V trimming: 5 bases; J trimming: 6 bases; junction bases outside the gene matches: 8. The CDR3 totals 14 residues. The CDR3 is CASSLTGQGNGYTF. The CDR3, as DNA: TGTGCCAGTAGTTTAACCGGACAGGGTAATGGCTACACCTTC.

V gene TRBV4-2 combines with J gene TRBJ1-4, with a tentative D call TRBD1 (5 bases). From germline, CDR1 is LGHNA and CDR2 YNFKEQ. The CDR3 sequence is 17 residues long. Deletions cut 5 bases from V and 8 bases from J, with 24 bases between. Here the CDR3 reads CASSAESRGGAGEKLFF. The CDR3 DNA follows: TGTGCCAGCAGCGCCGAGTCCCGCGGGGGAGCTGGAGAAAAACTGTTTTTT.

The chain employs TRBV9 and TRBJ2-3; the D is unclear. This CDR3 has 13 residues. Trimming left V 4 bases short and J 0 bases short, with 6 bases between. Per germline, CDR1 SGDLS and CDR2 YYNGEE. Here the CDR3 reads CASSKASTDTQYF. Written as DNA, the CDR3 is TGTGCCAGCAGCAAAGCTAGCACAGATACGCAGTATTTT. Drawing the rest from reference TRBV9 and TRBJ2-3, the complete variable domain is DSGVTQTPKHLITATGQRVTLRCSPRSGDLSVYWYQQSLDQGLQFLIQYYNGEERAKGNILERFSAQQFPDLHSELNLSSLELGDSALYFCASSKASTDTQYFGPGTRLTVL.

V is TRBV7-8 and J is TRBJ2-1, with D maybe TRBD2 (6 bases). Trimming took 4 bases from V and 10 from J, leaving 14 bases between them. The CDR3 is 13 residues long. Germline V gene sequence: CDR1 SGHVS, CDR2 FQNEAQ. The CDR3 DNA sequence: TGTGCCAGCAGCTCCGGACGGAGGGGAGAGCAGTTCTTC. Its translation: CASSSGRRGEQFF.

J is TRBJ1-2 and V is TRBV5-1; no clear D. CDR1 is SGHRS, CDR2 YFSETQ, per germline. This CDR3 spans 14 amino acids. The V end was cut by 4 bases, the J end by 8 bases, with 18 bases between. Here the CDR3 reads CASSPSLGSGGYTF. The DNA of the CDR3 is TGCGCCAGCAGCCCGAGCCTAGGGAGCGGAGGCTACACCTTC.

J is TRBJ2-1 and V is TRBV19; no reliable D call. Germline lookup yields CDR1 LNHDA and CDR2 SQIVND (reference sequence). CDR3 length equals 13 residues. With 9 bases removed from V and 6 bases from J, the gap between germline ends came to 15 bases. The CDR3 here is CASAGSSGNEQFF. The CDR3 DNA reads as TGTGCCAGCGCCGGCAGTTCGGGCAATGAGCAGTTCTTC.

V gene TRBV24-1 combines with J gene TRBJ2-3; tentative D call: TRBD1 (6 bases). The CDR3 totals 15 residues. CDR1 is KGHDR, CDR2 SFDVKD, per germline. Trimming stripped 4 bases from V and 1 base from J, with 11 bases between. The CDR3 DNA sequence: TGTGCCACCAGTGACTTCAGGGGCGGCACAGATACGCAGTATTTT. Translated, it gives CATSDFRGGTDTQYF.

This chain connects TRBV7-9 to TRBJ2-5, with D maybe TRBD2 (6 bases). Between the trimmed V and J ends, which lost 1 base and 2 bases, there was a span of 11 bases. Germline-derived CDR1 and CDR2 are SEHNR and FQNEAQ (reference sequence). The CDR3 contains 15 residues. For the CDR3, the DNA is TGTGCCAGCAGCTTAGAGCTTGGGGGGCAAGAGACCCAGTACTTC. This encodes CASSLELGGQETQYF.